The source of this TCR beta chain is a study of T cell responses to AZD1222 COVID-19 vaccine. TCRdb keeps only in-frame clones here, not all; method: immunoSEQ multiplex PCR. Of approximately 110,000 clones in the sample, roughly 85% were seen once. Trimming left V 2 bases short and J 8 bases short, with 14 bases between. Germline V gene sequence: CDR1 KGHDR, CDR2 SFDVKD. The CDR3 extends over 14 amino acids. The sample here was peripheral blood, taken 28 days after the second AZD1222 dose. V is TRBV24-1 and J is TRBJ1-2; D perhaps matches TRBD1 (5 bases). This TCR was sampled from an adult who received the AZD1222 COVID-19 vaccine. CDR3 protein: CATSDSGTVWGYTF. DNA for the CDR3: TGTGCCACCAGTGATTCGGGGACCGTCTGGGGCTACACCTTC.